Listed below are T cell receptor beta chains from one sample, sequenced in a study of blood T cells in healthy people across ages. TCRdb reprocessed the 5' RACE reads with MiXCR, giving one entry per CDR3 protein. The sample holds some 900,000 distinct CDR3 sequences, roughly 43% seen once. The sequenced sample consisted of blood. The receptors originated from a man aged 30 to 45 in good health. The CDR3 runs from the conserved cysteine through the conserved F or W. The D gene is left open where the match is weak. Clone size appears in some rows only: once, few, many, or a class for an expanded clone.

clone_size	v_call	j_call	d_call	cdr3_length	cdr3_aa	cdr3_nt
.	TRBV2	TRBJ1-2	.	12	CASRHRNYGYTF	TGTGCCAGCAGGCACAGAAACTATGGCTACACCTTC
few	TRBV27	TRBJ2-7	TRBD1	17	CASSFEWDRHNTDEQYF	TGTGCCAGCAGTTTCGAATGGGACAGGCATAATACTGACGAGCAGTACTTC
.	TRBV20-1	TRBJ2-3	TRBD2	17	CSAPRGTSGRFPDTQYF	TGCAGTGCTCCCCGGGGGACTAGCGGGAGATTCCCAGATACGCAGTATTTT
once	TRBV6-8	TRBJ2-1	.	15	CASSYVQVTYNEQFF	TGTGCCAGCAGTTACGTCCAGGTAACCTACAATGAGCAGTTCTTC
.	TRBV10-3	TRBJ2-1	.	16	CAISESRDFTYNEQFF	TGTGCCATCAGTGAGTCTAGGGACTTTACCTACAATGAGCAGTTCTTC
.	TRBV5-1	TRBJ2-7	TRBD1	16	CTSSLRPGQGVYEQYF	TGCACCAGCAGCTTGCGCCCGGGACAGGGGGTTTACGAGCAGTACTTC
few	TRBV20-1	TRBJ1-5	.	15	CSARAPGRSNQPQHF	TGCAGTGCTAGAGCCCCAGGTAGGAGCAATCAGCCCCAGCATTTT
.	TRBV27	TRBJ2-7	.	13	CASMGLRSYEQYF	TGTGCCAGCATGGGACTCCGCTCCTACGAGCAGTACTTC
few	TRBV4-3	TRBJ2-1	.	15	CASSQDRIPSNEQFF	TGCGCCAGCAGCCAAGATCGGATCCCGTCCAATGAGCAGTTCTTC
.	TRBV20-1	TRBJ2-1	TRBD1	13	CSAGQALYNEQFF	TGCAGTGCCGGACAGGCCCTCTACAATGAGCAGTTCTTC
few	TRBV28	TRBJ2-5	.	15	CASSFGTSIQETQYF	TGTGCCAGCAGTTTCGGCACCTCAATCCAAGAGACCCAGTACTTC
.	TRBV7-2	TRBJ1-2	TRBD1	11	CASSLRTGNTF	TGTGCCAGCAGCTTAAGGACAGGGAACACCTTC
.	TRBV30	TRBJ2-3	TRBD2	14	CAWGLAGSTDTQYF	TGTGCCTGGGGACTAGCGGGGAGCACAGATACGCAGTATTTT
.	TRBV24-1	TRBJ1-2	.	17	CATSDSRRAGANYGYTF	TGTGCCACCAGTGACTCCCGGCGGGCGGGAGCTAACTATGGCTACACCTTC
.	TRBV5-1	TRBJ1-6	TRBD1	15	CASSFDRAQNSPLHF	TGCGCCAGCAGCTTCGACAGGGCTCAGAATTCACCCCTCCACTTT
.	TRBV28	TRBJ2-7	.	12	CASRSDTYEQYF	TGTGCCAGCCGCTCTGATACCTACGAGCAGTACTTC
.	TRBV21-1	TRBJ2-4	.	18	CASSKLPQTNSAKNIQYF	TGTGCCAGCAGCAAATTGCCCCAAACCAACTCAGCGAAAAACATTCAGTACTTC
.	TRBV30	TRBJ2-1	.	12	CAWSVASCEQFF	TGTGCCTGGAGTGTCGCTAGTTGTGAGCAGTTCTTC
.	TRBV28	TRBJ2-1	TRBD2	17	CASSLWGLAGTFNEQFF	TGTGCCAGCAGTTTATGGGGACTAGCGGGGACTTTCAATGAGCAGTTCTTC
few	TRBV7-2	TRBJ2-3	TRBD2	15	CASSFSSGGSDTQYF	TGTGCCAGCAGCTTCTCTAGCGGGGGTTCAGATACGCAGTATTTT
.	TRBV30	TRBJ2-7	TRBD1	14	CAWMPTGVSYEQYF	TGTGCCTGGATGCCCACAGGGGTCTCCTACGAGCAGTACTTC
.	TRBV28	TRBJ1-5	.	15	CASSLRDSFNQPQHF	TGTGCCAGCAGTTTAAGAGACAGCTTCAATCAGCCCCAGCATTTT
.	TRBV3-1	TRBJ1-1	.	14	CASSRLGGGTEAFF	TGTGCCAGCAGCCGTCTGGGCGGGGGCACTGAAGCTTTCTTT
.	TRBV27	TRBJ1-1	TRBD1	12	CASRQGYTEAFF	TGTGCCAGCAGACAGGGGTACACTGAAGCTTTCTTT
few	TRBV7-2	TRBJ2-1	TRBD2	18	CASSLADSGGAPTTEQFF	TGTGCCAGCAGCTTAGCGGATAGCGGGGGGGCTCCTACAACCGAGCAGTTCTTC
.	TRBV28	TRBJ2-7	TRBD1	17	CASRPSSGTGYAYEQYF	TGTGCCAGCAGACCAAGCTCCGGGACAGGGTATGCCTACGAGCAGTACTTC
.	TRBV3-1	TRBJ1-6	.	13	CASSGGFNSPLHF	TGTGCCAGCAGCGGAGGGTTCAATTCACCCCTCCACTTT
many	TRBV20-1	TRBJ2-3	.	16	CSARQRSIAGTDTQYF	TGCAGTGCTAGACAACGGTCAATCGCAGGCACAGATACGCAGTATTTT
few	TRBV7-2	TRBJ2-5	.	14	CASSSDTPLRWQYF	TGTGCCAGCAGCTCAGACACACCCCTACGATGGCAGTACTTC
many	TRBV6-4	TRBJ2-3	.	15	CASSDLSGGTDTQYF	TGTGCCAGCAGTGACCTGTCAGGAGGAACAGATACGCAGTATTTT
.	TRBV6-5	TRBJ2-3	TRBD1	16	CASSYSAQGASDTQYF	TGTGCCAGCAGTTACTCGGCGCAGGGGGCTTCAGATACGCAGTATTTT
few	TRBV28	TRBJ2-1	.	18	CASINPGRTPSPYNEQFF	TGTGCCAGCATTAACCCGGGAAGAACCCCCTCTCCCTACAATGAGCAGTTCTTC
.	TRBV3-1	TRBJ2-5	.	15	CASSQVWSYGGTQYF	TGTGCCAGCAGCCAAGTATGGAGCTACGGAGGGACCCAGTACTTC
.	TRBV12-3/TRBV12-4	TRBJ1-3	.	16	CASSPIRGQTGNTIYF	TGTGCCAGCAGTCCCATCCGAGGGCAAACAGGAAACACCATATATTTT
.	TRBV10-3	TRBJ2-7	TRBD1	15	CAISMHGTGAYEQYF	TGTGCCATCAGTATGCACGGGACAGGGGCCTACGAGCAGTACTTC
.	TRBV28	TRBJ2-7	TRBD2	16	CASSYQRGPISYEQYF	TGTGCCAGCAGTTACCAGCGGGGGCCCATTTCCTACGAGCAGTACTTC
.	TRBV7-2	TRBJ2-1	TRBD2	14	CASSFRGGVNEQFF	TGTGCCAGCAGCTTCCGCGGGGGGGTGAATGAGCAGTTCTTC
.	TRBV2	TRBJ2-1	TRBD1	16	CASSAQGQGWNNEQFF	TGTGCCAGCAGCGCCCAGGGACAGGGGTGGAACAATGAGCAGTTCTTC
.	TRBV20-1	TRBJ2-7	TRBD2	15	CSVRYGEGAYYEQYF	TGCAGTGTCCGATATGGGGAGGGAGCCTACTACGAGCAGTACTTC
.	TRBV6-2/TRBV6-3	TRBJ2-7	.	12	CASSREYYEQYF	TGTGCCAGCAGCCGGGAATACTACGAGCAGTACTTC
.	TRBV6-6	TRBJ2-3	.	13	CASGTRETDTQYF	TGTGCCAGCGGTACTCGGGAAACAGATACGCAGTATTTT
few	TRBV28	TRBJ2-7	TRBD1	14	CASSNPGTVYEQYF	TGTGCCAGCTCCAACCCCGGGACAGTCTACGAGCAGTACTTC
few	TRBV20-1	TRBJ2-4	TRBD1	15	CSAPGQDLAKNIQYF	TGCAGTGCCCCCGGACAGGACCTAGCCAAAAACATTCAGTACTTC
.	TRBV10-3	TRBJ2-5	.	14	CAISDSGYEGTQYF	TGTGCCATCAGTGACTCAGGGTATGAGGGGACCCAGTACTTC
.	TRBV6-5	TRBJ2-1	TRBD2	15	CASSRLGLAKNEQFF	TGTGCCAGCAGCCGACTGGGACTAGCGAAGAATGAGCAGTTCTTC
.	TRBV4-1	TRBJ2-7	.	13	CASSQARENEQYF	TGCGCCAGCAGCCAAGCACGTGAGAACGAGCAGTACTTC
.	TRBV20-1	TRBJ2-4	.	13	CSAPYSSGNIQYF	TGCAGTGCTCCTTACTCCTCCGGAAACATTCAGTACTTC
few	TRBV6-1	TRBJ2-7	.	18	CASSEYPGRQTSSYEQYF	TGTGCCAGCAGTGAATACCCTGGGCGACAGACGAGCTCCTACGAGCAGTACTTC
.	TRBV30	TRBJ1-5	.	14	CAWSTTDSNQPQHF	TGTGCCTGGAGCACGACAGATAGCAATCAGCCCCAGCATTTT
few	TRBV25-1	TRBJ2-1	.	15	CASSRGGLSYNEQFF	TGTGCCAGCAGCAGGGGGGGGCTATCCTACAATGAGCAGTTCTTC
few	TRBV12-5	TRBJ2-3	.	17	CASGLGSRGVGTDTQYF	TGTGCTAGTGGTTTGGGGTCGAGGGGAGTTGGCACAGATACGCAGTATTTT